This T cell receptor (beta chain) was sequenced during a study of blood T cell repertoires in COVID-19. How the authors handled the data: It was from reference gene primer amplification that nucleated cell counts were estimated. Assay used: immunoSEQ multiplex PCR; TCRdb lists only in-frame clones, some missing. That table furnishes V, J and clone size, whereas the DNA furnished D and trimming. The repertoire holds 250,000 or so clones, with approximately 86% as singletons. This CDR3 has 18 residues. Trimming cost V 3 bases and J 6 bases; bases outside gene matches: 12. The germline CDR1 and CDR2 sequences are KGHDR and SFDVKD.

The TCR comes from a woman aged 60-70 years with active or convalescent COVID-19. The V gene is TRBV24-1, the J gene TRBJ2-2; 10 bases map to TRBD1. What was sequenced was peripheral blood. The CDR3 sequence: CATSDTETGGRESGELFF. The CDR3 DNA is TGTGCCACCAGTGATACTGAGACAGGGGGCAGGGAATCCGGGGAGCTGTTTTTT.